The next 11 T cell receptor beta chains were all read from a single sample in a study of T cells in Graves' hyperthyroidism and ophthalmopathy. TCR beta CDR3 region amplification was performed from RNA transcripts. First-round RT-PCR targeting the TCR CDR3 was performed with the HTBI primer set. Each CDR3 protein gets one entry after TCRdb re-called the multiplex PCR reads with MiXCR. The sample lists a few hundred thousand distinct CDR3 sequences, roughly 14% occurring once. The specimen sequenced was blood. These receptors all come from a woman aged 30 to 39 with Graves' hyperthyroidism.

At least ten counts were recorded for this clonotype. The J gene is TRBJ2-7, the V gene TRBV29-1; 10 bases align to TRBD1. CDR1 SQVTM and CDR2 ANQGSEA come from the germline V gene. This CDR3 is 14 amino acids long. V lost 6 bases, J lost 4 bases, and 9 bases stayed unmatched. Here the CDR3 DNA reads TGCAGCGTAGGGACAGGGGCCCCGGGGTACGAGCAGTACTTC. It yields the protein CSVGTGAPGYEQYF.

V and J are TRBV6-1 and TRBJ2-7; no reliable D call. With 5 bases removed from V and 7 bases from J, the gap between germline ends came to 12 bases. Germline V lookup: CDR1 MNHNS, CDR2 SASEGT. The length of the CDR3 is 12 residues. The CDR3 DNA is TGTGCCAGCAGTTCCCAACGGTGGGAGCAGTACTTC. Translated: CASSSQRWEQYF.

This clonotype was observed a few times. The chain has TRBV6-2 or TRBV6-3 and TRBJ1-5, with D possibly TRBD1 on 6 matching bases. V lost 2 bases, J lost 2 bases, and 10 bases lay in between. The germline V gene has CDR1 MNHEY and CDR2 SVGEGT. CDR3 length equals 15 residues. In DNA form, the CDR3 reads TGTGCCAGCAGTTACAGGGCAGGGGGCAATCAGCCCCAGCATTTT. This codes for CASSYRAGGNQPQHF.

The CDR3 reads CASRQGQESTNEKLFF. As DNA, the CDR3 is TGTGCCAGCAGACAAGGACAGGAATCAACTAATGAAAAACTGTTTTTT. The chain joins TRBV6-1 to TRBJ1-4; 7 bases agree with TRBD1. The V gene's germline CDR1 is MNHNS and CDR2 SASEGT. The CDR3 runs to 16 residues. J was trimmed by 0 bases and V by 6 bases; bases with no gene match: 7.

This clonotype was picked up many times. V and J are TRBV28 and TRBJ2-7, with 7 positions matching TRBD1. Germline lookup yields CDR1 MDHEN and CDR2 SYDVKM. The junction had 9 bases not matched to a gene; V was cut back by 7 bases and J by 3 bases. The CDR3 consists of 14 residues. The CDR3 sequence: CASTYWDRNYEQYF. CDR3 sequence (DNA): TGTGCCAGCACCTACTGGGACAGAAACTACGAGCAGTACTTC.

In its sample, this clonotype was seen many times. The DNA of the CDR3 is TGTGCCTGGACACTGGCGGGAGGGCCCTACGAGCAGTACTTC. It translates to CAWTLAGGPYEQYF. J is TRBJ2-7 and V is TRBV30; 9 positions agree with TRBD2. This CDR3 has 14 amino acids. V was pared by 4 bases and J by 2 bases, with 6 bases of the junction left unmatched. Germline V lookup: CDR1 GTSNPN, CDR2 SVGIG (reference sequence).

This clonotype showed up many times. The chain joins TRBV6-1 to TRBJ1-3; tentatively, D is TRBD1 (6 bases). This CDR3 comprises 14 residues. V lost 10 bases and J lost 2, with 15 bases in between. Per germline, CDR1 MNHNS and CDR2 SASEGT. The CDR3 bases are TGTGCCACTTGGACAGTTGCTGCTGGAAACACCATATATTTT. Residues: CATWTVAAGNTIYF.

This chain connects TRBV9 to TRBJ2-1; 12 bases agree with TRBD2. V lost 3 bases and J lost 9; bases outside the gene matches: 10. The CDR3 is 16 residues long. Germline V gene sequence: CDR1 SGDLS, CDR2 YYNGEE. The CDR3 DNA is TGTGCCAGCAGCGCCAGTGAGACTAGCGGGAGCGGTGAGCAGTTCTTC. Encoded protein: CASSASETSGSGEQFF.

The rearrangement uses TRBV27 and TRBJ1-5; no reliable D call. Trimming left V 3 bases short and J 9 bases short, with 12 bases between. The CDR3 is 13 residues long. Germline V gene sequence: CDR1 MNHEY, CDR2 SMNVEV (reference sequence). CDR3 nucleotides: TGTGCCAGCAGTTTCTCCGTCAGCGGGCCCCAGCATTTT. Amino acid sequence: CASSFSVSGPQHF.

The rearrangement links TRBV29-1 to TRBJ2-3; TRBD2 aligns across 11 bases. The V gene end was trimmed by 4 bases and the J gene end by 3 bases; junction bases not matched to a gene: 3. Germline CDR1 SQVTM, CDR2 ANQGSEA. The CDR3 is 14 residues long. CDR3 protein: CSVVTSGTTDTQYF. Written as DNA, the CDR3 is TGCAGCGTTGTGACTAGCGGGACGACAGATACGCAGTATTTT.

The chain is built from TRBV4-2 and TRBJ2-1; D call uncertain. CDR1 and CDR2 (germline): LGHNA, YNFKEQ. Trimming shortened V by 0 bases and J by 0 bases, and 6 bases separated the two germline ends. CDR3 length: 15 residues. CDR3 DNA: TGTGCCAGCAGCCAAGACGTTAACTCCTACAATGAGCAGTTCTTC. This sequence encodes CASSQDVNSYNEQFF.